This T cell receptor beta chain was documented in a study of shared clonotypes between healthy human individuals. The CDR3 runs 14 residues. Germline V gene sequence: CDR1 KGHSH, CDR2 LQKENI. Trimming left V 1 base short and J 5 bases short, with 12 bases between. Per sorted-subset replicate PCR, input was approximately 0.2 ug DNA, representing about 32,000 T cell genomes. Produced via immunoSEQ multiplex PCR; TCRdb's table is partial and in-frame only. This table has over a million clones, around 97% appearing once. The clonotype was recovered from a man aged 25-40 years in good health. Input material: naive CD4+ T cells sorted from blood. The sample's subset: CD45RA+ positively selected. The chain has TRBV18 and TRBJ2-7; the D gene is possibly TRBD1 (5 bases). CDR3 nucleotide sequence: TGTGCCAGCTCACCACTGAGACAGTCCAACGAGCAGTACTTC. Amino acids: CASSPLRQSNEQYF.